The next 32 T cell receptor beta chains were all read from a single sample in a study of shared clonotypes between healthy human individuals. The naive CD8 subset, CD45RO-negative cells positively selected for CCR7, excluded terminally differentiated effector memory CD45RA+ cells. Assay used: immunoSEQ multiplex PCR; TCRdb lists only in-frame clones, some missing. The data hold around 2.1 million clones, with under 95% observed a single time. Sequencing was done on a sample of naive CD8+ T cells from PBMCs. The receptor set was obtained from a man aged 18 to 30 in good health. Some clones in this sample may be carry-over from other donors' samples.

V usage is TRBV28 and J usage is TRBJ2-3; 10 nucleotides align to TRBD2. This CDR3 is 17 amino acids long. Germline CDR1 and CDR2: MDHEN and SYDVKM. With V trimmed by 3 bases and J by 4 bases, 10 bases remained unmatched. CDR3 DNA: TGTGCCAGCAGTTTCCCACCTGGGAGCGGGGGGGCAGATACGCAGTATTTT. Its translation: CASSFPPGSGGADTQYF.

This clone showed up just a few times. The chain links TRBV19 to TRBJ2-1; 8 nucleotides align to TRBD1. The germline V gene encodes CDR1 LNHDA and CDR2 SQIVND (reference sequence). Unmatched junction bases numbered 6, after V lost 6 bases and J lost 2 bases. The CDR3 loop spans 15 amino acids. In DNA, the CDR3 is TGTGCCAGTAGCATGGACAGGGTGGCCTACAATGAGCAGTTCTTC. It translates to CASSMDRVAYNEQFF. Filled out from reference TRBV19 and TRBJ2-1, the complete variable domain reads DGGITQSPKYLFRKEGQNVTLSCEQNLNHDAMYWYRQDPGQGLRLIYYSQIVNDFQKGDIAEGYSVSREKKESFPLTVTSAQKNPTAFYLCASSMDRVAYNEQFFGPGTRLTVL.

CDR3 bases: TGTGCCAGCAGCCGCCTCCGAGCGAACACCGGGGAGCTGTTTTTT. It is translated as CASSRLRANTGELFF. The chain employs TRBV7-8 and TRBJ2-2; no definite D call. The V end lost 5 bases, the J end lost 0 bases, and 10 bases lay between the germline ends. Germline V lookup: CDR1 SGHVS, CDR2 FQNEAQ. The CDR3 loop spans 15 amino acids. The full variable domain, its missing parts supplied by reference TRBV7-8 and TRBJ2-2, is GAGVSQSPRYKVAKRGQDVALRCDPISGHVSLFWYQQALGQGPEFLTYFQNEAQLDKSGLPSDRFFAERPEGSVSTLKIQRTQQEDSAVYLCASSRLRANTGELFFGEGSRLTVL.

The chain combines TRBV6-4 with TRBJ2-5; 14 nucleotides line up with TRBD2. Germline V gene sequence: CDR1 MRHNA, CDR2 SNTAGT. The length of the CDR3 is 14 residues. J was trimmed by 8 bases and V by 2 bases; bases with no gene match: 1. DNA of the CDR3: TGTGCCAGCAGTGACGGGACTAGCGGGAGTACCCAGTACTTC. Translating gives CASSDGTSGSTQYF.

The chain links TRBV5-5 to TRBJ2-2; D is ambiguous. Trimming stripped 0 bases from V and 7 bases from J, with 7 bases between. This CDR3 has 13 residues. Germline V CDR1 and CDR2: SGHKS, YYEKEE (reference sequence). The CDR3 DNA follows: TGTGCCAGCAGCTTGGGTTCGATCGGGGAGCTGTTTTTT. Residues: CASSLGSIGELFF.

The rearrangement joins TRBV7-2 to TRBJ1-1, with D perhaps matching TRBD1 (5 bases). Per the germline V gene, CDR1 is SGHTA and CDR2 is FQGNSA. V shed 5 bases and J shed 1 base, with 20 bases lying between them. The CDR3 has 17 residues. CDR3 amino acids: CASSPPGPILWNTEAFF. CDR3 DNA sequence: TGTGCCAGCAGCCCACCGGGACCTATCTTGTGGAACACTGAAGCTTTCTTT.

J is TRBJ1-2 and V is TRBV4-1, with D perhaps TRBD1 (5 bases). The germline gives CDR1 MGHRA, CDR2 YSYEKL. The V and J ends lost 4 bases and 6 bases respectively, with 15 bases between them. The CDR3 has 14 amino acids. Here the CDR3 DNA reads TGCGCCAGCAGCCGGGCAGGGAGAAGTGATGGCTACACCTTC. As protein: CASSRAGRSDGYTF.

The V call is TRBV9, the J call TRBJ2-7; D not certain. V lost 0 bases, J lost 4 bases, and 8 bases lay in between. The CDR3 is 13 residues long. Germline loops: CDR1 SGDLS, CDR2 YYNGEE. DNA of the CDR3: TGTGCCAGCAGCGTAGAACCGCCGTACGAGCAGTACTTC. Protein product: CASSVEPPYEQYF. The whole variable domain, filled in from reference TRBV9 and TRBJ2-7, reads DSGVTQTPKHLITATGQRVTLRCSPRSGDLSVYWYQQSLDQGLQFLIQYYNGEERAKGNILERFSAQQFPDLHSELNLSSLELGDSALYFCASSVEPPYEQYFGPGTRLTVT.

V usage is TRBV27 and J usage is TRBJ2-7; either TRBD1 or TRBD2 may fit D (5 bases each). The CDR3 has 14 residues. Deletions cut 4 bases from V and 7 bases from J, with 17 bases between. The germline V gene has CDR1 MNHEY and CDR2 SMNVEV (reference sequence). CDR3 amino acids: CASSSKGRAWEQYF. CDR3 DNA: TGTGCCAGCAGTTCCAAGGGACGGGCCTGGGAGCAGTACTTC.

The V call is TRBV7-9, the J call TRBJ2-2, with 13 bases aligning to TRBD2. The CDR3 loop spans 15 amino acids. In germline, CDR1 is SEHNR, CDR2 FQNEAQ (reference sequence). V gave up 6 bases and J gave up 6 bases; unmatched junction bases: 4. The CDR3 loop is CASRHGLAGAGELFF. The DNA for the CDR3 is TGTGCCAGCAGACACGGACTAGCGGGAGCCGGGGAGCTGTTTTTT.

The rearrangement joins TRBV19 to TRBJ1-5, with TRBD1 as a possible D gene (6 bases). The CDR3 loop spans 15 amino acids. Germline V gene data show CDR1 as LNHDA and CDR2 as SQIVND (reference sequence). V lost 3 bases, J lost 0 bases, and 9 bases lay in between. CDR3 nucleotide sequence: TGTGCCAGTAGTATTCAGGGGCTTAGCAATCAGCCCCAGCATTTT. It is translated as CASSIQGLSNQPQHF.

This chain connects TRBV28 to TRBJ1-3; D may be TRBD1 (5 bases). Germline V CDR1 and CDR2: MDHEN, SYDVKM. Trimming pared 7 bases from V and 3 bases from J, leaving 16 bases between. The CDR3 has 15 residues. The CDR3 loop reads CASTNQTEFGNTIYF. The CDR3 DNA follows: TGTGCCAGCACAAACCAGACAGAATTTGGAAACACCATATATTTT. Looking up the rest from reference TRBV28 and TRBJ1-3 gives the full variable domain: DVKVTQSSRYLVKRTGEKVFLECVQDMDHENMFWYRQDPGLGLRLIYFSYDVKMKEKGDIPEGYSVSREKKERFSLILESASTNQTSMYLCASTNQTEFGNTIYFGEGSWLTVV.

This clone was seen only once. The chain combines TRBV29-1 with TRBJ2-7; tentatively, D is TRBD2 (6 bases). Germline lookup yields CDR1 SQVTM and CDR2 ANQGSEA. V lost 1 base and J 0 bases, leaving 16 bases between the germline ends. CDR3 length: 16 residues. The DNA of the CDR3 is TGCAGCGTTGAAGTTGAGCTAGCGTTTAGCTCCTACGAGCAGTACTTC. It codes for CSVEVELAFSSYEQYF.

Concerning this clone: Other DNA sequences in this sample translate to the same CDR3. This rearrangement joins TRBV6-5 to TRBJ2-1; 8 nucleotides match TRBD2. Germline values: CDR1 MNHEY, CDR2 SVGAGI. The CDR3 runs 15 residues. J was trimmed by 3 bases and V by 2 bases; bases with no gene match: 3. In DNA form, the CDR3 reads TGTGCCAGCAGTTACGGCCTAGCGGGCTACAATGAGCAGTTCTTC. This sequence encodes CASSYGLAGYNEQFF.

This clone was recorded only once. V gene TRBV4-1 combines with J gene TRBJ2-7; no clear D. CDR3 length equals 15 residues. V dropped 0 bases and J dropped 6 bases, with 15 bases sitting between them. Germline CDR1 and CDR2: MGHRA and YSYEKL. The CDR3 is CASSQETAIWVEQYF. DNA of the CDR3: TGCGCCAGCAGCCAAGAAACAGCCATTTGGGTCGAGCAGTACTTC.

The chain links TRBV28 to TRBJ2-7, with TRBD2 matching 12 bases. The CDR3 extends over 15 amino acids. The trim removed 3 bases at V and 7 bases at J, leaving 7 bases unmatched. Germline loops: CDR1 MDHEN, CDR2 SYDVKM. CDR3 in DNA: TGTGCCAGCAGTTTCCTAGCGGGAGGGCTTGGAGAGCAGTACTTC. It encodes CASSFLAGGLGEQYF.

This clone occurred once. This chain links TRBV7-2 with TRBJ2-2; D gene ambiguous. The CDR3 runs to 14 residues. CDR1 SGHTA and CDR2 FQGNSA come from the germline V gene. V was cut by 3 bases and J by 3 bases, with 8 bases left in between. The CDR3: CASSFFPDTGELFF. The CDR3 region has the DNA TGTGCCAGCAGCTTTTTTCCGGACACCGGGGAGCTGTTTTTT.

This rearrangement joins TRBV5-1 to TRBJ1-2; a weak D match, TRBD1 (6 bases). The CDR3 has 12 amino acids. The V end lost 6 bases, the J end lost 6 bases, and 12 bases lay between the germline ends. Germline values: CDR1 SGHRS, CDR2 YFSETQ. CDR3 protein: CASTGEWDGYTF. The CDR3 DNA sequence: TGCGCCAGCACAGGGGAGTGGGATGGCTACACCTTC.

This chain joins TRBV29-1 and TRBJ1-1, with no clear D. This CDR3 has 14 residues. Germline V gives CDR1 SQVTM, CDR2 ANQGSEA. The V gene lost 4 bases and the J gene lost 0 bases, with 12 bases spanning the gap. The CDR3 DNA is TGCAGCGTTGGCCCCGGTGAGATGAACACTGAAGCTTTCTTT. Its translation: CSVGPGEMNTEAFF. Combining the CDR3 with reference TRBV29-1 and TRBJ1-1 gives the whole variable domain SAVISQKPSRDICQRGTSLTIQCQVDSQVTMMFWYRQQPGQSLTLIATANQGSEATYESGFVIDKFPISRPNLTFSTLTVSNMSPEDSSIYLCSVGPGEMNTEAFFGQGTRLTVV.

The genes are TRBV4-1 and TRBJ1-4, with D perhaps matching TRBD1 (5 bases). CDR3 length equals 15 residues. CDR1 is MGHRA and CDR2 is YSYEKL in the germline V gene. The V gene lost 2 bases and the J gene lost 5 bases, with 12 bases spanning the gap. The CDR3 spells CASSQRAGRNEKLFF. CDR3 coding DNA: TGCGCCAGCAGCCAACGAGCAGGGCGGAATGAAAAACTGTTTTTT.

The CDR3 region has the DNA TGTGCCAGCAGCTTAAACGATCAGAGCACAGATACGCAGTATTTT. Translating it yields CASSLNDQSTDTQYF. The chain carries TRBV7-3 and TRBJ2-3; no clear D gene. V was shortened by 1 base and J by 0 bases, with 8 bases between the two germline ends. This CDR3 is built from 15 residues. Germline V gene data show CDR1 as SGHTA and CDR2 as FQGTGA.

This clone was recorded once. The rearrangement links TRBV4-2 to TRBJ2-4; D is unresolved. Germline values: CDR1 LGHNA, CDR2 YNFKEQ. This CDR3 contains 14 residues. The V end was cut by 2 bases, the J end by 0 bases, with 5 bases between. This CDR3 reads CASSQREAKNIQYF. CDR3 coding DNA: TGTGCCAGCAGCCAACGAGAAGCCAAAAACATTCAGTACTTC.

The rearrangement uses TRBV4-3 and TRBJ2-1; D perhaps matches TRBD1 (6 bases). Germline lookup yields CDR1 LGHNA and CDR2 YSLEER. Trimming took 4 bases from V and 0 from J, leaving 16 bases between them. The CDR3 runs to 17 residues. In nucleotides, the CDR3 is TGCGCCAGCAGCCGACAGGACGGCCCAAGCTCCTACAATGAGCAGTTCTTC. It yields the protein CASSRQDGPSSYNEQFF.

The chain links TRBV19 to TRBJ2-2, with 7 bases matching TRBD2. CDR1 is LNHDA and CDR2 is SQIVND in the germline V gene (reference sequence). The V and J ends lost 4 bases and 6 bases, in that order; junction bases with no gene match: 8. The CDR3 has 15 amino acids. DNA of the CDR3: TGTGCCAGTAGTAGGCTCGTTGGGGGGGCCGGGGAGCTGTTTTTT. It codes for CASSRLVGGAGELFF.

Concerning this clone: The same CDR3 arises from other DNA sequences in this sample as well. V gene TRBV6-5 combines with J gene TRBJ2-7; D uncertain. This CDR3 has 13 amino acids. The V gene's germline CDR1 is MNHEY and CDR2 SVGAGI. With 2 bases removed from V and 1 base from J, the gap between germline ends came to 6 bases. DNA of the CDR3: TGTGCCAGCAGTTACGGAGATTCCTACGAGCAGTACTTC. Amino acid sequence: CASSYGDSYEQYF.

The V and J genes are TRBV7-9 and TRBJ1-1, with a weak D call TRBD1 (5 bases). CDR1 and CDR2 from the germline V gene are SEHNR and FQNEAQ (reference sequence). The CDR3 length is 14 residues. V was pared by 7 bases and J by 3 bases, with 15 bases between. The CDR3 nucleotides read TGTGCCAGCACCGGGAGGGACGGAGACACTGAAGCTTTCTTT. It specifies CASTGRDGDTEAFF.

This chain uses TRBV4-2 with TRBJ2-3, with D tentatively TRBD1 or TRBD2 (5 bases each). The CDR3 spans 16 residues. Per germline, CDR1 LGHNA and CDR2 YNFKEQ. V was trimmed by 0 bases and J by 2 bases, leaving 12 bases between them. The DNA of the CDR3 is TGTGCCAGCAGCCAAGAATGGGGGTCCTTCACAGATACGCAGTATTTT. This codes for CASSQEWGSFTDTQYF.

The chain employs TRBV7-9 and TRBJ1-5; 7 bases map to TRBD1. This CDR3 has 15 amino acids. V lost 1 base, J lost 7 bases, and 7 bases stayed unmatched. Germline CDR1 reads SEHNR; CDR2 reads FQNEAQ (reference sequence). CDR3 sequence (DNA): TGTGCCAGCAGCTTAGGCCTAGACAGGGAGCAGCCCCAGCATTTT. This sequence encodes CASSLGLDREQPQHF.

The chain has TRBV7-9 and TRBJ2-7; 10 nucleotides match TRBD1. This CDR3 is built from 15 residues. CDR1 and CDR2 from the germline V gene are SEHNR and FQNEAQ (reference sequence). V dropped 6 bases and J dropped 6; count of bases not matched to a gene: 11. The CDR3 is CASRSSGTGEGEQYF. The DNA for the CDR3 is TGTGCCAGCAGAAGTTCCGGGACAGGGGAGGGCGAGCAGTACTTC.

This rearrangement joins TRBV9 to TRBJ2-2; possibly TRBD1 or TRBD2 for D (5 bases each). The CDR3 is made up of 15 amino acids. CDR1 and CDR2 from the germline V gene are SGDLS and YYNGEE. V was shortened by 0 bases and J by 6 bases, with 12 bases between the two germline ends. CDR3 in amino acids: CASSVDYGTPGELFF. The DNA of the CDR3 is TGTGCCAGCAGCGTAGACTACGGGACCCCCGGGGAGCTGTTTTTT.

This clone was observed a handful of times. Distinct nucleotide sequences in the sample also encode this CDR3. The rearrangement joins TRBV9 to TRBJ2-7, with D maybe TRBD1 (6 bases). The ends were cut back, 0 bases at V and 0 bases at J, with 10 bases in the middle. Germline V gives CDR1 SGDLS, CDR2 YYNGEE. The CDR3 contains 15 residues. DNA of the CDR3: TGTGCCAGCAGCGTAGCAGGGGACGCCTCCTACGAGCAGTACTTC. Translating gives CASSVAGDASYEQYF.

The rearrangement uses TRBV15 and TRBJ1-1; no definite D call. The germline gives CDR1 LNHNV, CDR2 YYDKDF (reference sequence). Trimming took 0 bases from V and 3 from J, leaving 8 bases between them. The CDR3 is 14 amino acids. CDR3 nucleotide sequence: TGTGCCACCAGCAGAGATCAGGTTTACACTGAAGCTTTCTTT. This encodes CATSRDQVYTEAFF.